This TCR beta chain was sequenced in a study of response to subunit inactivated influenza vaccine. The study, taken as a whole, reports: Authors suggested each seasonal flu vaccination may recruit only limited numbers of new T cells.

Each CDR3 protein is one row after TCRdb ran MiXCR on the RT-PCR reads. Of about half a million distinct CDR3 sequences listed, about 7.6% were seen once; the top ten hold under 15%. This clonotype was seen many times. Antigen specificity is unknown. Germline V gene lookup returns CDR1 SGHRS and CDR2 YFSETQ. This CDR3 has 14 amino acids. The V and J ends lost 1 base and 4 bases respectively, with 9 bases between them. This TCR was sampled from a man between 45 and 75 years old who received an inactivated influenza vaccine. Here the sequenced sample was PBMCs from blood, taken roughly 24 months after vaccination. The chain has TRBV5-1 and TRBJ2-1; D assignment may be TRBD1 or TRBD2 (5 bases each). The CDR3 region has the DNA TGCGCCAGCAGCTTGTGGGACCCTTACAATGAGCAGTTCTTC. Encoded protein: CASSLWDPYNEQFF.